These T cell receptor beta chains were read from a single sample in a study of OX40 agonist ivuxolimab in advanced cancers. Clones were sequenced by immunoSEQ multiplex PCR, and TCRdb holds only the in-frame ones, with some missing. The sample includes about 66,000 clones, about 86% of them seen just once. The material was CD4+ or CD8+ T cells sorted from blood, obtained in a trial of the OX40 agonist ivuxolimab. The receptors here all came from an adult with an advanced solid tumor such as melanoma, head and neck, liver or kidney cancer. Each CDR3 is given with its conserved first and last residue. A D gene is named only where the DNA matches it firmly. The listing skips clone size in some rows; elsewhere it reads once, few, many or a size class.

J,size,V,D,DNA,CDR3
TRBJ1-3,NA,TRBV9,NA,TGTGCCAGCAGCCCAACCCCGGGCTCTGGAAACACCATATATTTT,CASSPTPGSGNTIYF
TRBJ2-2,NA,TRBV19,NA,TGTGCCAGTAGTATAGTTAACAGAAGGGTTGGGCTGTTTTTT,CASSIVNRRVGLFF
TRBJ2-7,NA,TRBV6-1,NA,TGTGCCAGCAGTGCTCGGACAGTACTGGGCGAGCAGTACTTC,CASSARTVLGEQYF
TRBJ1-3,NA,TRBV6-6,NA,TGTGCCACCGGGGGACGGCCAGGAAACACCATATATTTT,CATGGRPGNTIYF
TRBJ2-7,NA,TRBV4-2,TRBD2,TGTGCCAGCAGCCAAGATAAAGCGGGACCCTACGAGCAGTACTTC,CASSQDKAGPYEQYF
TRBJ2-2,NA,TRBV7-3,NA,TGTGCCAGCAGCGTTGGACTGACCGGGGAGCTGTTTTTT,CASSVGLTGELFF
TRBJ2-1,NA,TRBV6-6,NA,TGTGCCAGCATTAGAGAGGAGGGGGGCTACAATGAGCAGTTCTTC,CASIREEGGYNEQFF
TRBJ2-7,NA,TRBV6-5,NA,TGTGCCAGCAGTTATTCAGATCGTTCCTACGAGCAGTACTTC,CASSYSDRSYEQYF
TRBJ1-2,NA,TRBV2,NA,TGTGCCAGCAGTGTAGAGAGGGGCCCGCTTTATGGCTACACCTTC,CASSVERGPLYGYTF
TRBJ1-3,NA,TRBV7-8,NA,TGTGCCAGCAGCTTAGCCAGTAGCTCTATCCTATCTGGAAACACCATATATTTT,CASSLASSSILSGNTIYF
TRBJ1-6,NA,TRBV5-6,NA,TGTGCCAGCAGCTTGGACTATAATTCACCCCTCCACTTT,CASSLDYNSPLHF
TRBJ1-2,few,TRBV7-9,NA,TGTGCCAGCAGCATGACAGGCGGGGATGGCTACACCTTC,CASSMTGGDGYTF
TRBJ2-1,NA,TRBV4-3,NA,TGCGCCAGCAGCCAGGGGACTGTACCCTACAATGAGCAGTTCTTC,CASSQGTVPYNEQFF
TRBJ1-1,few,TRBV9,TRBD1,TGTGCCAGCAGCGCCACAGGGGACACTGAAGCTTTCTTT,CASSATGDTEAFF
TRBJ2-3,NA,TRBV7-9,TRBD1,TGTGCCAGCAGCTTACAGACAGGGGGCAAGGATACGCAGTATTTT,CASSLQTGGKDTQYF
TRBJ1-1,NA,TRBV19,TRBD1,TGTGCCAGTGGAATCCGGGACAGGGGGTGGAACACTGAAGCTTTCTTT,CASGIRDRGWNTEAFF
TRBJ1-3,NA,TRBV13,TRBD1,TGTGCCAGCAGCTCGATGGACAGGGCTAGCTCTGGAAACACCATATATTTT,CASSSMDRASSGNTIYF
TRBJ1-3,NA,TRBV7-8,NA,TGTGCCAGCAGCTCCTGGGGGAACCTGTGGGGAAACACCATATATTTT,CASSSWGNLWGNTIYF
TRBJ1-3,NA,TRBV4-2,NA,TGTGCCAGCAGCCAAGCGGGCGGGACGAGGAACACCATATATTTT,CASSQAGGTRNTIYF
TRBJ1-4,NA,TRBV15,NA,TGTGCCACCAGCAGAGGGGGGGGTAGCGAAAAACTGTTTTTT,CATSRGGGSEKLFF
TRBJ2-5,NA,TRBV5-1,TRBD2,TGCGCCAGCAGCCTATCTAGCGGGGGGACGTCTTGGGAGACCCAGTACTTC,CASSLSSGGTSWETQYF
TRBJ1-3,NA,TRBV6-8,NA,TGTGCCAGCAGTCCCCCTGACACCCTGGGAGCTGGAAACACCATATATTTT,CASSPPDTLGAGNTIYF
TRBJ1-2,NA,TRBV19,NA,TGTGCCAGTAGTACGGGGCGGGCCGGGGAGGACGGCTACACCTTC,CASSTGRAGEDGYTF
TRBJ1-4,NA,TRBV2,TRBD1,TGTGCCAGCAGTGTCACGACAGGGGTTGGTGAAAAACTGTTTTTT,CASSVTTGVGEKLFF
TRBJ2-2,NA,TRBV19,TRBD2,TGTGCCAGTAGTTCGCGGGGGGGCCACACCGGGGAGCTGTTTTTT,CASSSRGGHTGELFF
TRBJ1-6,once,TRBV5-1,NA,TGCGCCAGCAGCTCCACGGGACGGATTAATTCACCCCTCCACTTT,CASSSTGRINSPLHF
TRBJ1-1,NA,TRBV19,TRBD1,TGTGCCAGTAGTTCGACAGGGGAAGGTTGGGGAGCTTTCTTT,CASSSTGEGWGAFF
TRBJ2-3,NA,TRBV7-7,NA,TGTGCTAGCAGCTTAGAGGGGGGCGGGGATACGCAGTATTTT,CASSLEGGGDTQYF
TRBJ1-2,few,TRBV16,NA,TGTGCCAGCAGCCCCTCGAGCGGCTACACCTTC,CASSPSSGYTF
TRBJ2-7,NA,TRBV28,TRBD1,TGTGCCAGCAGTTCCCCTTTAAGGACAGGGAACTACGAGCAGTACTTC,CASSSPLRTGNYEQYF
TRBJ2-5,NA,TRBV5-1,NA,TGCGCCAGCAGCTCGGGGGGCTACCAAGAGACCCAGTACTTC,CASSSGGYQETQYF
TRBJ2-5,NA,TRBV4-2,NA,TGTGCCAGCAGCCAAGACAGGGACCAAGAGACCCAGTACTTC,CASSQDRDQETQYF
TRBJ1-2,NA,TRBV28,TRBD1,TGTGCCAGCAGTTCCCTTGACAGGGCTGGAGGCTACACCTTC,CASSSLDRAGGYTF
TRBJ1-2,NA,TRBV10-3,NA,TGTGCCATCGAGGTGACTAACTATGGCTACACCTTC,CAIEVTNYGYTF
TRBJ1-1,NA,TRBV7-9,NA,TGTGCCAGCAGCTTAAGGGGGGACACTGAAGCTTTCTTT,CASSLRGDTEAFF
TRBJ1-6,few,TRBV4-3,TRBD1,TGCGCCAGCAGCCAGGGACAGACTAATTCACCCCTCCACTTT,CASSQGQTNSPLHF
TRBJ1-2,NA,TRBV19,NA,TGTGCCAGTCAACTCGGACTGAGGAACTATGGCTACACCTTC,CASQLGLRNYGYTF
TRBJ1-6,NA,TRBV2,NA,TGTGCCAGCAGGGGGGAAGCAGGGGTTAATTCACCCCTCCACTTT,CASRGEAGVNSPLHF
TRBJ2-3,NA,TRBV7-2,TRBD1,TGTGCCAGCAGCAGAGGACAGGGGGTTCTGGATACGCAGTATTTT,CASSRGQGVLDTQYF
TRBJ2-7,NA,TRBV5-1,NA,TGCGCCAGCAGCTTGGATGCAACCACCTACGAGCAGTACTTC,CASSLDATTYEQYF
TRBJ2-2,NA,TRBV6-1,NA,TGTGCCAGCAGTGTATTTGGGTCCGGGGAGCTGTTTTTT,CASSVFGSGELFF
TRBJ1-1,NA,TRBV2,NA,TGTGCCAGCACCCTGAGGGGTGAAGCTTTCTTT,CASTLRGEAFF
TRBJ1-6,NA,TRBV2,NA,TGTGCCGGAGCTAACCGACAGACCTCCTATAATTCACCCCTCCACTTT,CAGANRQTSYNSPLHF
TRBJ2-7,NA,TRBV7-6,NA,TGTGCCAGCAGTTCCGACCCGAGCTCCTACGAGCAGTACTTC,CASSSDPSSYEQYF
TRBJ1-2,NA,TRBV4-1,NA,TGCGCCAGCAGCCCCCAGGGCGACTATGGCTACACCTTC,CASSPQGDYGYTF
TRBJ2-5,NA,TRBV5-1,NA,TGCGCCAGCAGCTTGGTAGGGGTCGGAGAGACCCAGTACTTC,CASSLVGVGETQYF
TRBJ1-1,NA,TRBV16,TRBD1,TGTGCCAGCAGCCAAAAACAGGGGGTGAACACTGAAGCTTTCTTT,CASSQKQGVNTEAFF
TRBJ1-6,NA,TRBV6-6,NA,TGTGCCAGCAGTTACTTGGGGGCAGATTCACCCCTCCACTTT,CASSYLGADSPLHF
TRBJ1-2,NA,TRBV6-1,NA,TGTGCCAGCAGTGGGTTACAGGGTATGGGGGACTATGGCTACACCTTC,CASSGLQGMGDYGYTF
TRBJ2-6,NA,TRBV7-9,NA,TGTGCCAGCAGCCGTTGGACAGGGACTAACGGGGCCAACGTCCTGACTTTC,CASSRWTGTNGANVLTF